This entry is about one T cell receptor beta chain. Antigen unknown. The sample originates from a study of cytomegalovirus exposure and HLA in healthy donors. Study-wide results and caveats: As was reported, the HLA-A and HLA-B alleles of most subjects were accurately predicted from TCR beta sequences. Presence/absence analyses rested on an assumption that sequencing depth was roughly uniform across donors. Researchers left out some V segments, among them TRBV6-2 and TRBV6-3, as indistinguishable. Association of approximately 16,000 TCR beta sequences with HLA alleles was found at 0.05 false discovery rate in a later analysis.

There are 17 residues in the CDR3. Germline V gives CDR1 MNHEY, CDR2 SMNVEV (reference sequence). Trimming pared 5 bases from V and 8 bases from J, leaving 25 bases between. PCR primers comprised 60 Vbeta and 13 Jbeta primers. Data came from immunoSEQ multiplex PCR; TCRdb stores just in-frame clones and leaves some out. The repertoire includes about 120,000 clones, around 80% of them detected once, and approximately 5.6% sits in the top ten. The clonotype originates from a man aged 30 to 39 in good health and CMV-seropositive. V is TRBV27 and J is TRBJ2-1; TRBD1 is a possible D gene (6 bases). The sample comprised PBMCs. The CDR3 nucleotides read TGTGCCAGCAGTGCTACCCTCCGGGACATACGACACTATGAGCAGTTCTTC. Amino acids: CASSATLRDIRHYEQFF.